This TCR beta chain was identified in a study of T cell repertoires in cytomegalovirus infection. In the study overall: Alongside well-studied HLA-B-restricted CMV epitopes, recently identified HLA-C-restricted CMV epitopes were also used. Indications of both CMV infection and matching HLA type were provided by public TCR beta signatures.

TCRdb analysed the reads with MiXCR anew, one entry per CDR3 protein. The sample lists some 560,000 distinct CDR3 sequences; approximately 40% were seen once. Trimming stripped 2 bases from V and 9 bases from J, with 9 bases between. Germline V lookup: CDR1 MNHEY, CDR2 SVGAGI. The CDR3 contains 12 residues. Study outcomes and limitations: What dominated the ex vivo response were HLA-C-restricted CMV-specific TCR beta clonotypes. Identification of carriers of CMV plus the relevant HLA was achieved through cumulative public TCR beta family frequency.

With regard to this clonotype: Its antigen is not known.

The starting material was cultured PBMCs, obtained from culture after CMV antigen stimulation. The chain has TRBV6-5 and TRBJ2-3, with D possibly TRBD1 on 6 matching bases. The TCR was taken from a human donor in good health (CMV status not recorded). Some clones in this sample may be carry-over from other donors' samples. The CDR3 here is CASSYEGQTQYF. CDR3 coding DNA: TGTGCCAGCAGTTACGAAGGACAGACGCAGTATTTT.